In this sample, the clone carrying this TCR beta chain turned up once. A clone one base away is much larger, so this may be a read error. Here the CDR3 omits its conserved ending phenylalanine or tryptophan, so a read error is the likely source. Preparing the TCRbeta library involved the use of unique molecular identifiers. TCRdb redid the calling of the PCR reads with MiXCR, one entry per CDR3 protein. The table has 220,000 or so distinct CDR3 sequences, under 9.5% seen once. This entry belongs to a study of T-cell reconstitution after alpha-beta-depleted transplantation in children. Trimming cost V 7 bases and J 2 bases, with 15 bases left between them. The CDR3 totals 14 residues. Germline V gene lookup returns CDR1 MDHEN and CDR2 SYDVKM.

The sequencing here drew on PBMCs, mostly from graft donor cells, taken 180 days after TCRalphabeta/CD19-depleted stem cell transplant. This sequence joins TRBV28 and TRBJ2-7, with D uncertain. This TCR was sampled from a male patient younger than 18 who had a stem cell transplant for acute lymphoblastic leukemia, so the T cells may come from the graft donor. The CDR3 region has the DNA TGTGCCAGCACCTCCGCTGGAGACACCTACGAGCAGTACTCC. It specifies CASTSAGDTYEQYS.